This passage covers 24 T cell receptor beta chains from one sample sequenced in a study of CD8 T cells in Susac syndrome. Reverse transcription of roughly 0.45 to 1 ug RNA was performed with random hexamers. In TCRdb, the immunoSEQ multiplex PCR reads were re-called with MiXCR into one record per CDR3 protein. The data show about 130,000 distinct CDR3 sequences, about 90% seen once. The material sequenced was CD8+ T cells from PBMCs. The receptors originated from a human donor with multiple sclerosis.

V gene TRBV30 combines with J gene TRBJ1-2; D may be TRBD1 (6 bases). The germline V gene has CDR1 GTSNPN and CDR2 SVGIG (reference sequence). This CDR3 has 19 amino acids. Trimming removed 4 bases at V and 0 bases at J, with 27 bases between. CDR3 bases: TGTGCCTGGAACGGATTAGACACGGCAGGGGCCGGGGCTAACTATGGCTACACCTTC. It translates to CAWNGLDTAGAGANYGYTF.

This chain links TRBV29-1 with TRBJ2-3; D ambiguous. With 7 bases removed from V and 3 bases from J, the gap between germline ends came to 17 bases. Germline-derived CDR1 and CDR2 are SQVTM and ANQGSEA. This CDR3 has 14 amino acids. For the CDR3, the DNA is TGCAGCGCGTTTGTACTCCTAGGGACAGATACGCAGTATTTT. Its protein product is CSAFVLLGTDTQYF.

The V call is TRBV5-6, the J call TRBJ2-7; 7 bases match TRBD1. This CDR3 has 14 amino acids. CDR1 is SGHDT and CDR2 is YYEEEE in the germline V gene. Unmatched junction bases numbered 3, after V lost 0 bases and J lost 3 bases. Written as DNA, the CDR3 is TGTGCCAGCAGCTTGGATAACAGGGGCTACGAGCAGTACTTC. This codes for CASSLDNRGYEQYF.

This clonotype was observed a handful of times. The chain joins TRBV9 to TRBJ2-1; 7 bases map to TRBD2. This CDR3 is 15 amino acids long. V shed 3 bases, J shed 0 bases, and the junction held 3 bases outside the gene matches. Germline lookup yields CDR1 SGDLS and CDR2 YYNGEE. For the CDR3, the DNA is TGTGCCAGCAGCGCGGGGGGAAGCTCCTACAATGAGCAGTTCTTC. Translating gives CASSAGGSSYNEQFF. Combining the CDR3 with reference TRBV9 and TRBJ2-1 gives the whole variable domain DSGVTQTPKHLITATGQRVTLRCSPRSGDLSVYWYQQSLDQGLQFLIQYYNGEERAKGNILERFSAQQFPDLHSELNLSSLELGDSALYFCASSAGGSSYNEQFFGPGTRLTVL.

The chain employs TRBV6-4 and TRBJ2-2, with D unresolved. The V gene's germline CDR1 is MRHNA and CDR2 SNTAGT. Deletions cut 0 bases from V and 2 bases from J, with 4 bases between. The CDR3 contains 14 residues. The CDR3 reads CASSDSENTGELFF. DNA of the CDR3: TGTGCCAGCAGTGACTCAGAAAACACCGGGGAGCTGTTTTTT.

The chain links TRBV19 to TRBJ1-1; D gene unclear. The germline gives CDR1 LNHDA, CDR2 SQIVND (reference sequence). V shed 8 bases and J shed 4 bases, with 8 bases lying between them. CDR3 length equals 11 residues. The CDR3 loop reads CASLYGTEAFF. CDR3 DNA sequence: TGTGCCAGTTTGTACGGCACTGAAGCTTTCTTT. The complete variable domain, with remaining parts taken from reference TRBV19 and TRBJ1-1, reads DGGITQSPKYLFRKEGQNVTLSCEQNLNHDAMYWYRQDPGQGLRLIYYSQIVNDFQKGDIAEGYSVSREKKESFPLTVTSAQKNPTAFYLCASLYGTEAFFGQGTRLTVV.

The CDR3 sequence: CASRPSGLLDGELFF. The CDR3 DNA is TGTGCCAGCAGGCCATCGGGGCTCCTGGATGGAGAACTGTTTTTT. The chain uses TRBV27 and TRBJ1-4; D is possibly TRBD1 (5 bases). Germline V CDR1 and CDR2: MNHEY, SMNVEV (reference sequence). Trimming pared 6 bases from V and 12 bases from J, leaving 23 bases between. The CDR3 spans 15 residues.

The V gene is TRBV5-1, the J gene TRBJ1-4; D unresolved. V lost 3 bases, J lost 8 bases, and 8 bases lay in between. This CDR3 contains 12 residues. CDR1 is SGHRS, CDR2 YFSETQ, per germline. CDR3 nucleotide sequence: TGCGCCAGCAGCTCCTTCGGCGAAAAACTGTTTTTT. This translates into CASSSFGEKLFF. The whole variable domain, remainder taken from reference TRBV5-1 and TRBJ1-4, is KAGVTQTPRYLIKTRGQQVTLSCSPISGHRSVSWYQQTPGQGLQFLFEYFSETQRNKGNFPGRFSGRQFSNSRSEMNVSTLELGDSALYLCASSSFGEKLFFGSGTQLSVL.

The V call is TRBV7-2, the J call TRBJ2-3; TRBD2 might be the D (6 bases). The CDR3 extends over 14 amino acids. The ends were cut back, 4 bases at V and 4 bases at J, with 12 bases in the middle. Germline CDR1 SGHTA, CDR2 FQGNSA. This chain's CDR3 is CASSSEGRADTQYF. The CDR3 bases are TGTGCCAGCAGCTCGGAGGGCCGGGCAGATACGCAGTATTTT.

The chain carries TRBV6-5 and TRBJ2-7, with unresolved D. Germline values: CDR1 MNHEY, CDR2 SVGAGI. The CDR3 has 12 amino acids. V lost 0 bases and J 2 bases, leaving 2 bases between the germline ends. The DNA for the CDR3 is TGTGCCAGCAGTTACTCGGCCTACGAGCAGTACTTC. Its translation is CASSYSAYEQYF.

The genes are TRBV20-1 and TRBJ1-2; weak D call: TRBD1 (5 bases). Trimming took 4 bases from V and 8 from J, leaving 17 bases between them. CDR1 and CDR2 from the germline V gene are DFQATT and SNEGSKA (reference sequence). The CDR3 runs 13 residues. The CDR3 loop reads CSAKDTSSLGYTF. CDR3 bases: TGCAGTGCTAAGGACACCTCGTCCTTAGGCTACACCTTC.

This rearrangement joins TRBV13 to TRBJ2-7; D unresolved. The CDR3 is made up of 12 amino acids. The V end lost 0 bases, the J end lost 6 bases, and 6 bases lay between the germline ends. CDR1 and CDR2 (germline): PRHDT, FYEKMQ (reference sequence). The CDR3 region has the DNA TGTGCCAGCAGCTTAGGCGAAAGCGAGCAGTACTTC. It specifies CASSLGESEQYF.

The genes are TRBV27 and TRBJ1-5; unclear D gene. This CDR3 contains 14 residues. Germline V gives CDR1 MNHEY, CDR2 SMNVEV (reference sequence). V was pared by 0 bases and J by 3 bases, with 6 bases between. CDR3 in amino acids: CASSLSGINQPQHF. The CDR3 region has the DNA TGTGCCAGCAGTTTATCTGGGATCAATCAGCCCCAGCATTTT.

The J gene is TRBJ2-3, the V gene TRBV5-4; TRBD2 agrees at 9 bases. V lost 3 bases to trimming and J lost 5 bases; unmatched junction nucleotides: 7. The CDR3 has 15 residues. Looked up from germline, CDR1 is SGHNT and CDR2 is YYREEE (reference sequence). CDR3 residues: CASSSGLANRDTQYF. The CDR3 nucleotides are TGTGCCAGCAGCTCGGGACTAGCTAACAGAGATACGCAGTATTTT. Full variable domain (remainder filled in from reference TRBV5-4 and TRBJ2-3): ETGVTQSPTHLIKTRGQQVTLRCSSQSGHNTVSWYQQALGQGPQFIFQYYREEENGRGNFPPRFSGLQFPNYSSELNVNALELDDSALYLCASSSGLANRDTQYFGPGTRLTVL.

This rearrangement joins TRBV7-6 to TRBJ2-7; weak D call: TRBD1 (5 bases). From germline, CDR1 is SGHVS and CDR2 FNYEAQ. The CDR3 runs to 14 residues. The germline V and J ends were trimmed by 1 base and 2 bases, with 9 bases remaining between them. Here the CDR3 reads CASSLGQSTYEQYF. CDR3 sequence (DNA): TGTGCCAGCAGCTTAGGACAGTCAACCTACGAGCAGTACTTC.

This rearrangement joins TRBV20-1 to TRBJ2-7; D gene ambiguous. CDR1 and CDR2 (germline): DFQATT, SNEGSKA (reference sequence). This CDR3 is built from 15 residues. The V end was cut by 7 bases, the J end by 0 bases, with 19 bases between. The CDR3 protein is CSGPPGRPSSYEQYF. The CDR3 DNA reads as TGCAGTGGGCCACCCGGACGGCCCAGCTCCTACGAGCAGTACTTC.

The chain uses TRBV29-1 and TRBJ2-2; a possible D gene is TRBD2 (6 bases). Trimming took 7 bases from V and 6 from J, leaving 12 bases between them. The length of the CDR3 is 12 residues. Germline CDR1 and CDR2: SQVTM and ANQGSEA. The CDR3: CSAVGEAGELFF. As DNA, the CDR3 is TGCAGCGCCGTCGGGGAGGCCGGGGAGCTGTTTTTT.

The chain links TRBV5-4 to TRBJ2-7, with TRBD1 identical over 8 bases. The ends lost 3 bases at V and 3 bases at J; junction bases unmatched: 5. Per germline, CDR1 SGHNT and CDR2 YYREEE (reference sequence). The CDR3 sequence is 14 residues long. CDR3 sequence: CASSSDRGNYEQYF. The CDR3 bases are TGTGCCAGCAGCTCCGACAGGGGAAACTACGAGCAGTACTTC.

About this clonotype: The junction does not match germline at one end; this may be a read error. V usage is TRBV7-6 and J usage is TRBJ1-1; D ambiguous. There are 13 residues in the CDR3. Germline CDR1 is SGHVS and CDR2 is FNYEAQ. The CDR3 nucleotides are TGTGCCAGCAGCTCAGGCTTCGACACTGAAGTTTTCTTT. Amino acid sequence: CASSSGFDTEVFF.

V and J are TRBV29-1 and TRBJ2-5, with D possibly matching TRBD1 (6 bases). From germline, CDR1 is SQVTM and CDR2 ANQGSEA. There are 13 residues in the CDR3. The V end was cut by 6 bases, the J end by 3 bases, with 14 bases between. For the CDR3, the DNA is TGCAGCGTGAGGGGCGGACAGAAAGAGACCCAGTACTTC. Its translation: CSVRGGQKETQYF. The variable domain in full, completed from reference TRBV29-1 and TRBJ2-5, reads SAVISQKPSRDICQRGTSLTIQCQVDSQVTMMFWYRQQPGQSLTLIATANQGSEATYESGFVIDKFPISRPNLTFSTLTVSNMSPEDSSIYLCSVRGGQKETQYFGPGTRLLVL.

The genes are TRBV30 and TRBJ2-3, with TRBD2 matching over 8 bases. The V segment lost 3 bases and the J segment 1 base; nucleotides outside the gene matches: 6. The CDR3 is made up of 15 amino acids. Germline CDR1 and CDR2: GTSNPN and SVGIG (reference sequence). The CDR3 bases are TGTGCCTGGAGCAGCGGGAGTATCGGCACAGATACGCAGTATTTT. This translates into CAWSSGSIGTDTQYF.

The chain carries TRBV12-3 or TRBV12-4 and TRBJ2-2, with TRBD2 matching 7 bases. With 3 bases clipped from V and 11 bases from J, the junction kept 3 bases outside the gene matches. This CDR3 contains 12 residues. CDR3 residues: CASSFWEGELFF. The CDR3 nucleotides read TGTGCCAGCAGTTTTTGGGAGGGAGAGCTGTTTTTT.

The V and J genes are TRBV19 and TRBJ2-7; 10 positions agree with TRBD2. V was clipped by 6 bases and J by 3 bases; unmatched bases: 8. The CDR3 runs to 15 residues. The V gene's germline CDR1 is LNHDA and CDR2 SQIVND (reference sequence). CDR3 in amino acids: CASSHSGLADYEQYF. As DNA, the CDR3 is TGTGCCAGTAGCCACTCCGGACTAGCGGACTACGAGCAGTACTTC.

The genes are TRBV7-8 and TRBJ2-2; 10 bases map to TRBD1. The V gene end was trimmed by 3 bases and the J gene end by 4 bases; junction bases not matched to a gene: 5. Germline assignment: CDR1 SGHVS and CDR2 FQNEAQ. CDR3 size: 16 residues. The CDR3 region has the DNA TGTGCCAGCAGCTTGCCGGGACAGGGGATCACCGGGGAGCTGTTTTTT. Amino acids: CASSLPGQGITGELFF.